One T cell receptor beta chain is described in this entry. This specimen comes from a study of cytomegalovirus exposure and HLA in healthy donors. The study ran its PCR with 60 Vbeta and 13 Jbeta primers. TCRdb keeps only in-frame clones here, not all; method: immunoSEQ multiplex PCR. The data contain 250,000 to 350,000 clones, around 90% of them singletons. The CDR3 contains 15 residues. Germline V gene lookup returns CDR1 SGHNT and CDR2 YENEEA. V was pared by 6 bases and J by 3 bases, with 8 bases of the junction left unmatched. V and J are TRBV11-3 and TRBJ2-7, with 10 bases aligning to TRBD2. The sample was PBMCs. The sequence came from a woman aged 18-29 years in good health and CMV-seronegative. CDR3 residues: CASSQSGGAHYEQYF. CDR3 DNA: TGTGCCAGCAGTCAGAGCGGGGGGGCCCACTACGAGCAGTACTTC.